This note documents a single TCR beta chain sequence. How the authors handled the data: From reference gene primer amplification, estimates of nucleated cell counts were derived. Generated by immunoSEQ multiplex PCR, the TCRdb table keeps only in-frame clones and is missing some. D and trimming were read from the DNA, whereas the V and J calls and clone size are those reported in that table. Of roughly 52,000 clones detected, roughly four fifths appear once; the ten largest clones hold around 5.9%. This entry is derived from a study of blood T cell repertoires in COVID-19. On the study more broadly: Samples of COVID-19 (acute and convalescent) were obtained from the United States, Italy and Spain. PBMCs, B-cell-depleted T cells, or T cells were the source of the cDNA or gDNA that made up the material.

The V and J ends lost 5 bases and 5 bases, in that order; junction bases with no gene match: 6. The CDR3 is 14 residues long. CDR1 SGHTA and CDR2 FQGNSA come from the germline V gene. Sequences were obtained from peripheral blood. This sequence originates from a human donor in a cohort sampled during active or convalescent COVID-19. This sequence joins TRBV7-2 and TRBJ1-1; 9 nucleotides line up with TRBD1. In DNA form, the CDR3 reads TGTGCCAGCAGCGAATGGGACAGGGAAACTGAAGCTTTCTTT. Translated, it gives CASSEWDRETEAFF.